This T cell receptor (beta chain) was identified in a study of T-cell memory formation after mild COVID-19. Study overall: TCR clusters were mostly donor specific. Findings and limits, study-wide: What remained unconfirmed was the SARS-CoV-2 specificity of second-wave clones peaking on day 37.

Trimming removed 4 bases at V and 6 bases at J, with 7 bases between. Germline assignment: CDR1 MNHEY and CDR2 SVGEGT. The CDR3 has 12 residues. Using its own MiXCR run on the 5' RACE reads, TCRdb lists one record per CDR3 protein. Of 140,000 or so distinct CDR3 sequences in the sample, 11% to 15% were seen once. This clonotype was recorded a few times. Its antigen remains unidentified. The chain uses TRBV6-2 or TRBV6-3 and TRBJ1-5; D call uncertain. This clonotype was sampled from an adult woman who had mild COVID-19 (a few samples of this study predate the infection). Cell type and time point are not known. The material sequenced was PBMCs or a T cell subset sorted from them (not recorded which). The CDR3 coding sequence is TGTGCCAGCAGTTCGTATGGTCAGCCCCAGCATTTT. The encoded protein is CASSSYGQPQHF.